This T cell receptor (beta chain) was identified during a study of T cell responses to AZD1222 COVID-19 vaccine. The V end lost 5 bases, the J end lost 10 bases, and 18 bases lay between the germline ends. Germline values: CDR1 MNHEY, CDR2 SMNVEV (reference sequence). The CDR3 sequence is 15 residues long. The data were produced by immunoSEQ multiplex PCR, yet TCRdb's version contains in-frame clones alone and is incomplete. The sample lists 120,000 to 150,000 clones, about 91% occurring once. The chain has TRBV27 and TRBJ1-6; D uncertain. The origin of this receptor is an adult in good health. The sample here was peripheral blood, taken on day 0 of AZD1222 vaccination. The DNA for the CDR3 is TGTGCCAGCAGTATTGACGGGGTGGAGAGGTCACCCCTCCACTTT. As protein: CASSIDGVERSPLHF.